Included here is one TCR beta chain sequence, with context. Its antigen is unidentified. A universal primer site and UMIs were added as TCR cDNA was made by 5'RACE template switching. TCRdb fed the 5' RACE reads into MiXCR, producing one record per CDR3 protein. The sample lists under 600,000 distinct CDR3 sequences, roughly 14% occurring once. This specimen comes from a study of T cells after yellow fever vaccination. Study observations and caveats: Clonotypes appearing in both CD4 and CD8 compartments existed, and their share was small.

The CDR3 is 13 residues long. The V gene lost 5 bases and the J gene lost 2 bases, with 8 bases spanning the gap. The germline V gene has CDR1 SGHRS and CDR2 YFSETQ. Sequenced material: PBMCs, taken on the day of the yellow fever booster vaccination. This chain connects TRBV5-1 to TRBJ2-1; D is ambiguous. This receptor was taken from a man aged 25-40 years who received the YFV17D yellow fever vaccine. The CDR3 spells CASRDRAYNEQFF. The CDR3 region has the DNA TGCGCCAGCAGAGACCGGGCCTACAATGAGCAGTTCTTC. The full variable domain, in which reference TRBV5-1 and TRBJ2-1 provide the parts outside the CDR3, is KAGVTQTPRYLIKTRGQQVTLSCSPISGHRSVSWYQQTPGQGLQFLFEYFSETQRNKGNFPGRFSGRQFSNSRSEMNVSTLELGDSALYLCASRDRAYNEQFFGPGTRLTVL.